This T cell receptor (beta chain) originates from a study of response to subunit inactivated influenza vaccine. TCRdb re-analysed the RT-PCR reads in MiXCR, keeping a single row per CDR3 protein. This table holds about 520,000 distinct CDR3 sequences, about 25% found once. CDR1 is SGHRS, CDR2 YFSETQ, per germline. This CDR3 has 16 amino acids. The V gene lost 0 bases and the J gene lost 0 bases, with 12 bases spanning the gap. Study outcomes and limitations: Only a handful of new T cells, the authors suggested, are recruited with each seasonal influenza vaccination.

This clonotype has just a few counts. Antigen specificity is unknown. This TCR derives from a man aged 45-65 years who received an inactivated influenza vaccine. This chain links TRBV5-1 with TRBJ1-1; no clear D. Material: CD4+ T cells sorted from PBMCs, obtained roughly 5 days after vaccination. DNA for the CDR3: TGCGCCAGCAGCTTGGACAGCTCTCAATTGAACACTGAAGCTTTCTTT. This encodes CASSLDSSQLNTEAFF.